Below, 24 T cell receptor beta chains from the same sample are listed, as sequenced in a study of control samples from healthy donors and cancer patients. Method: immunoSEQ multiplex PCR; TCRdb's copy keeps in-frame clones and lacks some. The sample contains roughly 130,000 clones, roughly 90% of which appear only once. What was sequenced was blood. The receptors derive from a man younger than 30 in good health.

The J gene is TRBJ1-2, the V gene TRBV5-4, with a weak D call TRBD1 (6 bases). The length of the CDR3 is 17 residues. Germline V CDR1 and CDR2: SGHNT, YYREEE (reference sequence). V lost 0 bases and J 0 bases, leaving 15 bases between the germline ends. This chain's CDR3 is CASSLEFGGTANYGYTF. The CDR3 DNA sequence: TGTGCCAGCAGCTTGGAATTTGGGGGCACAGCTAACTATGGCTACACCTTC.

The chain couples TRBV6-5 to TRBJ2-3; D might be TRBD2 (5 bases). Per germline, CDR1 MNHEY and CDR2 SVGAGI. The V gene lost 2 bases and the J gene lost 4 bases, with 13 bases spanning the gap. This CDR3 spans 15 amino acids. CDR3: CASSYPGVGPDTQYF. In DNA form, the CDR3 reads TGTGCCAGCAGTTACCCCGGGGTAGGGCCAGATACGCAGTATTTT.

This chain joins TRBV29-1 and TRBJ1-1; D is unclear. V lost 4 bases, J lost 1 base, and 16 bases lay in between. The CDR3 consists of 15 residues. Germline V gene sequence: CDR1 SQVTM, CDR2 ANQGSEA. CDR3 nucleotides: TGCAGCGTTGGCTCTCTTTTGAGGCAGAACACTGAAGCTTTCTTT. It encodes CSVGSLLRQNTEAFF.

The chain combines TRBV7-2 with TRBJ1-1, with D perhaps TRBD1 (6 bases). Per the germline V gene, CDR1 is SGHTA and CDR2 is FQGNSA. The ends were cut back, 7 bases at V and 2 bases at J, with 17 bases in the middle. The CDR3 has 15 residues. CDR3 in DNA: TGTGCCAGCACCCCAGAGGGGGGGCTTAACACTGAAGCTTTCTTT. It is translated as CASTPEGGLNTEAFF.

CDR3 nucleotides: TGTGCCAGTAGTTTGGGACCCGATTACGAGCAGTACTTC. Protein product: CASSLGPDYEQYF. J is TRBJ2-7 and V is TRBV19; either TRBD1 or TRBD2 may fit D (5 bases each). The V end was cut by 5 bases, the J end by 4 bases, with 12 bases between. The CDR3 is made up of 13 amino acids. Looked up from germline, CDR1 is LNHDA and CDR2 is SQIVND (reference sequence).

This rearrangement joins TRBV6-5 to TRBJ1-6; D unclear. The ends were cut back, 7 bases at V and 4 bases at J, with 11 bases in the middle. The CDR3 covers 14 residues. CDR1 is MNHEY and CDR2 is SVGAGI in the germline V gene. The CDR3 here is CASTWSRYNSPLHF. The CDR3 region has the DNA TGTGCCAGCACTTGGTCTCGTTATAATTCACCCCTCCACTTT.

This chain links TRBV27 with TRBJ1-2, with D unresolved. V was trimmed by 2 bases and J by 4 bases, leaving 11 bases between them. The CDR3 is 14 amino acids. Germline-derived CDR1 and CDR2 are MNHEY and SMNVEV (reference sequence). The CDR3 coding sequence is TGTGCCAGCAGTTTAATGAGGGATGGCTATGGCTACACCTTC. Its translation is CASSLMRDGYGYTF.

The chain employs TRBV7-3 and TRBJ2-1; a possible D gene is TRBD1 (7 bases). The CDR3 has 14 residues. V lost 1 base and J lost 5, with 9 bases in between. The germline V gene encodes CDR1 SGHTA and CDR2 FQGTGA. The CDR3 loop reads CASSLIRGDNEQFF. The CDR3 DNA reads as TGTGCCAGCAGCTTAATCAGGGGGGACAATGAGCAGTTCTTC.

The CDR3 loop reads CSVVPEAFF. The CDR3 DNA follows: TGCAGCGTTGTTCCTGAAGCTTTCTTT. The V call is TRBV29-1, the J call TRBJ1-1, with unresolved D. Germline V CDR1 and CDR2: SQVTM, ANQGSEA. V gave up 4 bases and J gave up 6 bases, with 3 bases separating them. The CDR3 is 9 amino acids.

This chain connects TRBV6-6 to TRBJ2-2; D is uncertain. The germline gives CDR1 MNHNY, CDR2 SVGAGI (reference sequence). Trimming shortened V by 6 bases and J by 3 bases, and 8 bases separated the two germline ends. The CDR3 runs to 13 residues. The CDR3: CASRTQYTGELFF. The CDR3 DNA sequence: TGTGCCAGCAGAACCCAATACACCGGGGAGCTGTTTTTT.

The CDR3, as DNA: TGTGCCAGCAGGAGGGGAGGGACAAGTTCCTACGAGCAGTACTTC. Translation: CASRRGGTSSYEQYF. The V gene is TRBV6-5, the J gene TRBJ2-7; D might be TRBD2 (7 bases). The CDR3 has 15 amino acids. V lost 6 bases and J 1 base, leaving 16 bases between the germline ends. Germline V lookup: CDR1 MNHEY, CDR2 SVGAGI.

This chain joins TRBV6-5 and TRBJ2-7, with a weak D call TRBD1 (6 bases). The CDR3 is 13 amino acids. Germline CDR1 and CDR2: MNHEY and SVGAGI. Trimming took off 6 bases at V and 2 bases at J, with 11 bases between the two ends. The CDR3 reads CASRGAGTYEQYV. Written as DNA, the CDR3 is TGTGCCAGCAGGGGGGCAGGAACCTACGAGCAGTACGTC.

V gene TRBV10-3 combines with J gene TRBJ1-3; a weak D match, TRBD1 (5 bases). The ends were cut back, 8 bases at V and 4 bases at J, with 6 bases in the middle. The CDR3 covers 11 residues. From germline, CDR1 is ENHRY and CDR2 SYGVKD. The CDR3 nucleotides are TGTGCCATCGAGGGGGGAAACACCATATATTTT. Residues: CAIEGGNTIYF.

The genes are TRBV5-4 and TRBJ2-7; D may be TRBD2 (6 bases). Trimming shortened V by 1 base and J by 6 bases, and 8 bases separated the two germline ends. This CDR3 has 12 amino acids. Looked up from germline, CDR1 is SGHNT and CDR2 is YYREEE (reference sequence). This CDR3 reads CASSLKGGEQYV. The CDR3 DNA is TGTGCCAGCAGCTTGAAGGGAGGCGAGCAGTACGTC.

This clone came up once. This sequence joins TRBV7-3 and TRBJ2-2, with D perhaps given as TRBD1 or TRBD2 (5 bases each). The CDR3 runs 13 residues. The germline CDR1 and CDR2 sequences are SGHTA and FQGTGA. The V and J ends lost 4 bases and 7 bases respectively, with 10 bases between them. The CDR3 region is CASSSSRGGELFF. In nucleotides, the CDR3 is TGTGCCAGCAGCTCATCGAGGGGCGGGGAGCTGTTTTTT.

The chain employs TRBV28 and TRBJ1-1; a possible D gene is TRBD1 (5 bases). Germline V CDR1 and CDR2: MDHEN, SYDVKM. The V end was cut by 3 bases, the J end by 3 bases, with 11 bases between. This CDR3 contains 14 residues. In nucleotides, the CDR3 is TGTGCCAGCAGTTTTTCCGGGGCCGACACTGAAGCTTTCTTT. Translation gives CASSFSGADTEAFF. Supplemented by reference TRBV28 and TRBJ1-1, the full variable domain reads DVKVTQSSRYLVKRTGEKVFLECVQDMDHENMFWYRQDPGLGLRLIYFSYDVKMKEKGDIPEGYSVSREKKERFSLILESASTNQTSMYLCASSFSGADTEAFFGQGTRLTVV.

V usage is TRBV12-5 and J usage is TRBJ2-4, with 9 nucleotides matching TRBD1. The V gene's germline CDR1 is LGHNT and CDR2 FRNRAP. J gave up 7 bases and V 4 bases, and 8 bases lay outside the gene matches. The CDR3 loop spans 15 amino acids. CDR3 DNA: TGTGCTAGTGGTTGGGCCGGGACAGGGTCTAACATTCAGTACTTC. Its protein product is CASGWAGTGSNIQYF.

This clone is a singleton in its sample. CDR3 residues: CASSVGGGAGRTDTQYF. The CDR3 coding sequence is TGTGCCAGCAGCGTAGGCGGCGGGGCAGGACGCACAGATACGCAGTATTTT. The J gene is TRBJ2-3, the V gene TRBV9; the D gene is possibly TRBD2 (6 bases). The CDR3 extends over 17 amino acids. The V gene's germline CDR1 is SGDLS and CDR2 YYNGEE. V lost 0 bases to trimming and J lost 1 base, with 15 bases between them.

The chain employs TRBV4-1 and TRBJ2-1, with D perhaps matching TRBD2 (5 bases). Germline-derived CDR1 and CDR2 are MGHRA and YSYEKL. Trimming left V 4 bases short and J 0 bases short, with 13 bases between. The CDR3 loop spans 16 amino acids. The CDR3 region has the DNA TGCGCCAGCAGCCTCCGGGATCTCGACTCCTACAATGAGCAGTTCTTC. It encodes CASSLRDLDSYNEQFF.

The DNA for the CDR3 is TGTGCCAGCAGCCAAGATCGTTTGCTAGCAGCAGCCCAAGAGACCCAGTACTTC. Translation: CASSQDRLLAAAQETQYF. This chain uses TRBV14 with TRBJ2-5; D might be TRBD2 (5 bases). V was shortened by 0 bases and J by 1 base, with 18 bases between the two germline ends. Germline CDR1 and CDR2: SGHDN and FVKESK. The CDR3 length is 18 residues. Drawing the rest from reference TRBV14 and TRBJ2-5, the complete variable domain is EAGVTQFPSHSVIEKGQTVTLRCDPISGHDNLYWYRRVMGKEIKFLLHFVKESKQDESGMPNNRFLAERTGGTYSTLKVQPAELEDSGVYFCASSQDRLLAAAQETQYFGPGTRLLVL.

The CDR3 here is CASSLFDWDTQYF. The CDR3 bases are TGTGCCAGCAGCTTATTCGACTGGGATACGCAGTATTTT. The gene calls are TRBV7-3 and TRBJ2-3; D call uncertain. This CDR3 has 13 residues. The germline V gene encodes CDR1 SGHTA and CDR2 FQGTGA. Trimming removed 2 bases from V and 6 bases from J, with 9 bases in between.

In DNA, the CDR3 is TGTGCCAGTAGTGGACTAGCGGGAGAAGATACGCAGTATTTT. This encodes CASSGLAGEDTQYF. The chain employs TRBV19 and TRBJ2-3; TRBD2 agrees at 13 bases. Germline CDR1 and CDR2: LNHDA and SQIVND (reference sequence). This CDR3 is 14 amino acids long. The ends lost 5 bases at V and 5 bases at J; junction bases unmatched: 1.

The chain employs TRBV5-1 and TRBJ1-2; 8 bases fit TRBD1. The V gene end was trimmed by 9 bases and the J gene end by 2 bases; junction bases not matched to a gene: 3. This CDR3 has 12 amino acids. The germline V gene encodes CDR1 SGHRS and CDR2 YFSETQ. CDR3 coding DNA: TGCGCCACTCGACAGGGGAACTATGGCTACACCTTC. Its protein is CATRQGNYGYTF.

J is TRBJ2-5 and V is TRBV9; 9 bases are a match to TRBD2. The germline CDR1 and CDR2 sequences are SGDLS and YYNGEE. Trimming at V came to 3 bases and at J to 5 bases, leaving 5 bases not matched to a gene. CDR3 length equals 14 residues. The CDR3 here is CASSGLAGVETQYF. Here the CDR3 DNA reads TGTGCCAGCAGCGGATTAGCGGGAGTGGAGACCCAGTACTTC.